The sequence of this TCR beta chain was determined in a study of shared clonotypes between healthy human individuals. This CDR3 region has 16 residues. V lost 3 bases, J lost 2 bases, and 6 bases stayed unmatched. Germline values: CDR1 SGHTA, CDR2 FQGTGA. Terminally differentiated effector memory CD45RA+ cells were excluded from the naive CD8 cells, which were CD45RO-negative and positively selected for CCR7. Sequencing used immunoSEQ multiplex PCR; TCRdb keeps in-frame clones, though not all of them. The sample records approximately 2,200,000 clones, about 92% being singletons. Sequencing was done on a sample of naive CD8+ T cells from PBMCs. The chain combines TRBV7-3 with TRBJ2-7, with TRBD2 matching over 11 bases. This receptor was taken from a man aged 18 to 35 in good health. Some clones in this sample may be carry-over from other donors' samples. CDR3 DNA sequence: TGTGCCAGCAGCTTCACTAGCGGGAGACCCGCCTACGAGCAGTACTTC. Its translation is CASSFTSGRPAYEQYF.